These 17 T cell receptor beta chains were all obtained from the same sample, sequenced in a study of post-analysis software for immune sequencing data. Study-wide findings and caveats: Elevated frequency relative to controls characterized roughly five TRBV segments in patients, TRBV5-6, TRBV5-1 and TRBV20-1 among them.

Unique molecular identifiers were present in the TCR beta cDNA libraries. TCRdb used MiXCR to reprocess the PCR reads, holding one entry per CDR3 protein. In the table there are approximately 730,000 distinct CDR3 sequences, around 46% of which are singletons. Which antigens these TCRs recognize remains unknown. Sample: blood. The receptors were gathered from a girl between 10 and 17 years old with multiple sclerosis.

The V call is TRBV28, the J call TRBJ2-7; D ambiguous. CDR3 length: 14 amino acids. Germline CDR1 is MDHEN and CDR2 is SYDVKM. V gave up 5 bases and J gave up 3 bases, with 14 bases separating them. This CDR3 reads CASSLQVNDYEQYF. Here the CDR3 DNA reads TGTGCCAGCAGTCTTCAGGTTAACGACTACGAGCAGTACTTC.

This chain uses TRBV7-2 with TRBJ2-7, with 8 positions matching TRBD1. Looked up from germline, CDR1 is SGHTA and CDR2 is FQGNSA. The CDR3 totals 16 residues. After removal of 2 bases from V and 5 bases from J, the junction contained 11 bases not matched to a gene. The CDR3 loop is CASSLSPGRGQDEQYF. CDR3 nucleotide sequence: TGTGCCAGCAGCTTATCGCCGGGCAGGGGGCAAGACGAGCAGTACTTC.

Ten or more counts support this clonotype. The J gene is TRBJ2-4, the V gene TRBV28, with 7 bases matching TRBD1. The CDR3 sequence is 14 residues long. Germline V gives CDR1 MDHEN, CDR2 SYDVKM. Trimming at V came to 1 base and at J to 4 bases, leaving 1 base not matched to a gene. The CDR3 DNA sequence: TGTGCCAGCAGTTTATCAGGGGGTAAAAACATTCAGTACTTC. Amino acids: CASSLSGGKNIQYF.

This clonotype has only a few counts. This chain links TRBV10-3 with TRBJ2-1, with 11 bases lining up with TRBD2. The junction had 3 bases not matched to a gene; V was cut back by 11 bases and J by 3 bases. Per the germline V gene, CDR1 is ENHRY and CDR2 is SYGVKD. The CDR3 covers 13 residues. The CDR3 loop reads CAVLAGGYNEQFF. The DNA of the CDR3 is TGTGCCGTCCTAGCGGGGGGCTACAATGAGCAGTTCTTC.

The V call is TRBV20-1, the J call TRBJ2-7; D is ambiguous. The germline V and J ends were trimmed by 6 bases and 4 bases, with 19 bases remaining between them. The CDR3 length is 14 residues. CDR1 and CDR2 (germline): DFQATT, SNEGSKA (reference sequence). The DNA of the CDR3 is TGCAGTGCCATCCTTAGGCCGTATACGTACGAGCAGTACTTC. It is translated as CSAILRPYTYEQYF.

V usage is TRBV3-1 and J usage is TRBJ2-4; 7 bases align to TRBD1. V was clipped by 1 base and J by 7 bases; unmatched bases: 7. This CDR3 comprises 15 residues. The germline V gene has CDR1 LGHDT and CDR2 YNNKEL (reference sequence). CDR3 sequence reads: CASSQGQGKSNIQYF. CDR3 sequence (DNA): TGTGCCAGCAGCCAAGGACAGGGAAAGTCGAACATTCAGTACTTC.

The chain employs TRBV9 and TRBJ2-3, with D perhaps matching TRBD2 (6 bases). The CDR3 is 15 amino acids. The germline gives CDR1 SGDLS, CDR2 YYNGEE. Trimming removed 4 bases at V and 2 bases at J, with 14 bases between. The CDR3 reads CASSTSDYFTDTQYF. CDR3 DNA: TGTGCCAGCAGCACCTCGGACTATTTCACAGATACGCAGTATTTT.

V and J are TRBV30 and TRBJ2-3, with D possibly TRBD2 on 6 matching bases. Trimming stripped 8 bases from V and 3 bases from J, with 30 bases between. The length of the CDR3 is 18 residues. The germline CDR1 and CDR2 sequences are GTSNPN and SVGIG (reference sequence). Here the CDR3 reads CALIQPLMWREETDTQYF. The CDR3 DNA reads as TGTGCCCTAATTCAGCCCCTGATGTGGCGGGAAGAAACAGATACGCAGTATTTT.

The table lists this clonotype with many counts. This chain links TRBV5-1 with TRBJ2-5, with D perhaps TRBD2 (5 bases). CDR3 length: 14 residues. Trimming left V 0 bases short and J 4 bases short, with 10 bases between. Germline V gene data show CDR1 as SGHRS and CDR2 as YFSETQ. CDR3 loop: CASSLALAGETQYF. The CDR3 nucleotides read TGCGCCAGCAGCTTGGCGCTAGCAGGAGAGACCCAGTACTTC.

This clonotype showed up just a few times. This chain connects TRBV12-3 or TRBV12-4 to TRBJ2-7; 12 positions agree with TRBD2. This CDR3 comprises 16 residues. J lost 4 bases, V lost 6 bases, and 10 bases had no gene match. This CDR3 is CASSPGTSGLKYEQYF. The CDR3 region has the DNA TGTGCCAGCAGCCCAGGGACTAGCGGGCTCAAATACGAGCAGTACTTC.

CDR3: CASSPVAGGGDTQYF. The CDR3 DNA reads as TGTGCCAGCAGCCCGGTAGCGGGAGGGGGCGATACGCAGTATTTT. The genes are TRBV7-8 and TRBJ2-3, with 11 bases lining up with TRBD2. Germline V gives CDR1 SGHVS, CDR2 FQNEAQ. V trimming: 5 bases; J trimming: 6 bases; junction bases outside the gene matches: 7. The CDR3 contains 15 residues. Based on the CDR3 plus reference TRBV7-8 and TRBJ2-3, the full variable domain is GAGVSQSPRYKVAKRGQDVALRCDPISGHVSLFWYQQALGQGPEFLTYFQNEAQLDKSGLPSDRFFAERPEGSVSTLKIQRTQQEDSAVYLCASSPVAGGGDTQYFGPGTRLTVL.

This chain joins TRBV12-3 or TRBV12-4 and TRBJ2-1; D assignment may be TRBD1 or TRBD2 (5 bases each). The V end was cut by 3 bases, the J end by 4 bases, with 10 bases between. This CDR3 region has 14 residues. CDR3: CASSFREQYNEQFF. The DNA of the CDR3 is TGTGCCAGCAGTTTCAGGGAGCAATACAATGAGCAGTTCTTC.

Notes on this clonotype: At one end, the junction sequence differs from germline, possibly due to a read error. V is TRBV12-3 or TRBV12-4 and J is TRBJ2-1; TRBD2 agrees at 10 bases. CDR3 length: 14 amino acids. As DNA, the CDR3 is TGTGCCAGCAGTCTAGCGGGAGTAAGGGGTGAGCAGTTCTTC. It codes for CASSLAGVRGEQFF.

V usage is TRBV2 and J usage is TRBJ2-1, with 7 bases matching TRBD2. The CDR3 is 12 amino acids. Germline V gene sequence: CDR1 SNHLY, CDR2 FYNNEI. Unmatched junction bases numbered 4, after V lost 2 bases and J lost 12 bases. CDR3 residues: CASSEYPSGQFF. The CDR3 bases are TGTGCCAGCAGTGAATACCCTAGCGGGCAGTTCTTC.

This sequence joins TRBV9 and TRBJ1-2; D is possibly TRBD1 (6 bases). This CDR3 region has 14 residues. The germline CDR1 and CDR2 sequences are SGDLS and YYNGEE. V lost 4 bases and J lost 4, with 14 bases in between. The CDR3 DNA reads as TGTGCCAGCAGCACCGGACAGACTCTCTATGGCTACACCTTC. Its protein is CASSTGQTLYGYTF.

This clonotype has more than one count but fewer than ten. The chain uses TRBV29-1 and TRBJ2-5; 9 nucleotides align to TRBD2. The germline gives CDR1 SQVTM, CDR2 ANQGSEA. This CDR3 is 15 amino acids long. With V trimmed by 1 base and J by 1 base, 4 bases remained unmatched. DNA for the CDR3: TGCAGCGTTGAAGGACTAGCGGCCTTCCAAGAGACCCAGTACTTC. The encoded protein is CSVEGLAAFQETQYF.

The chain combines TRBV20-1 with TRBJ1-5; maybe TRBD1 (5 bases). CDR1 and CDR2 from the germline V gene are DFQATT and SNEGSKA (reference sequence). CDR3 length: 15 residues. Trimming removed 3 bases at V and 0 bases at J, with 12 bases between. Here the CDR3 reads CSASRPGSSNQPQHF. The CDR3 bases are TGCAGTGCTAGCCGGCCAGGGAGTAGCAATCAGCCCCAGCATTTT.